This T cell receptor (beta chain) is drawn from a study of blood T cell repertoires in COVID-19. The wider study: The United States, Italy and Spain supplied acute and convalescent COVID-19 samples. PBMCs, B-cell-depleted T cells, or T cells were the source of the cDNA or gDNA that made up the material.

The CDR3 has 15 residues. V lost 4 bases, J lost 0 bases, and 11 bases lay in between. Germline V gene sequence: CDR1 SNHLY, CDR2 FYNNEI. Per the authors' pipeline: Cell counts per sample came from amplifying reference gene primers. The assay was immunoSEQ multiplex PCR, and TCRdb's table has in-frame clones only and misses some. That table is the source of V, J and clone size, and D and trimming were worked out from the DNA. The repertoire holds roughly 200,000 clones, just under 90% seen once, with roughly 0.9% in the top ten. The receptor was derived from a woman aged 18 to 35 who had recovered from COVID-19. J is TRBJ2-3 and V is TRBV2; possibly TRBD2 for D (5 bases). Source material: peripheral blood. CDR3 sequence (DNA): TGTGCCAGCAGTGGGGTCGGCGGGAGCACAGATACGCAGTATTTT. This encodes CASSGVGGSTDTQYF.